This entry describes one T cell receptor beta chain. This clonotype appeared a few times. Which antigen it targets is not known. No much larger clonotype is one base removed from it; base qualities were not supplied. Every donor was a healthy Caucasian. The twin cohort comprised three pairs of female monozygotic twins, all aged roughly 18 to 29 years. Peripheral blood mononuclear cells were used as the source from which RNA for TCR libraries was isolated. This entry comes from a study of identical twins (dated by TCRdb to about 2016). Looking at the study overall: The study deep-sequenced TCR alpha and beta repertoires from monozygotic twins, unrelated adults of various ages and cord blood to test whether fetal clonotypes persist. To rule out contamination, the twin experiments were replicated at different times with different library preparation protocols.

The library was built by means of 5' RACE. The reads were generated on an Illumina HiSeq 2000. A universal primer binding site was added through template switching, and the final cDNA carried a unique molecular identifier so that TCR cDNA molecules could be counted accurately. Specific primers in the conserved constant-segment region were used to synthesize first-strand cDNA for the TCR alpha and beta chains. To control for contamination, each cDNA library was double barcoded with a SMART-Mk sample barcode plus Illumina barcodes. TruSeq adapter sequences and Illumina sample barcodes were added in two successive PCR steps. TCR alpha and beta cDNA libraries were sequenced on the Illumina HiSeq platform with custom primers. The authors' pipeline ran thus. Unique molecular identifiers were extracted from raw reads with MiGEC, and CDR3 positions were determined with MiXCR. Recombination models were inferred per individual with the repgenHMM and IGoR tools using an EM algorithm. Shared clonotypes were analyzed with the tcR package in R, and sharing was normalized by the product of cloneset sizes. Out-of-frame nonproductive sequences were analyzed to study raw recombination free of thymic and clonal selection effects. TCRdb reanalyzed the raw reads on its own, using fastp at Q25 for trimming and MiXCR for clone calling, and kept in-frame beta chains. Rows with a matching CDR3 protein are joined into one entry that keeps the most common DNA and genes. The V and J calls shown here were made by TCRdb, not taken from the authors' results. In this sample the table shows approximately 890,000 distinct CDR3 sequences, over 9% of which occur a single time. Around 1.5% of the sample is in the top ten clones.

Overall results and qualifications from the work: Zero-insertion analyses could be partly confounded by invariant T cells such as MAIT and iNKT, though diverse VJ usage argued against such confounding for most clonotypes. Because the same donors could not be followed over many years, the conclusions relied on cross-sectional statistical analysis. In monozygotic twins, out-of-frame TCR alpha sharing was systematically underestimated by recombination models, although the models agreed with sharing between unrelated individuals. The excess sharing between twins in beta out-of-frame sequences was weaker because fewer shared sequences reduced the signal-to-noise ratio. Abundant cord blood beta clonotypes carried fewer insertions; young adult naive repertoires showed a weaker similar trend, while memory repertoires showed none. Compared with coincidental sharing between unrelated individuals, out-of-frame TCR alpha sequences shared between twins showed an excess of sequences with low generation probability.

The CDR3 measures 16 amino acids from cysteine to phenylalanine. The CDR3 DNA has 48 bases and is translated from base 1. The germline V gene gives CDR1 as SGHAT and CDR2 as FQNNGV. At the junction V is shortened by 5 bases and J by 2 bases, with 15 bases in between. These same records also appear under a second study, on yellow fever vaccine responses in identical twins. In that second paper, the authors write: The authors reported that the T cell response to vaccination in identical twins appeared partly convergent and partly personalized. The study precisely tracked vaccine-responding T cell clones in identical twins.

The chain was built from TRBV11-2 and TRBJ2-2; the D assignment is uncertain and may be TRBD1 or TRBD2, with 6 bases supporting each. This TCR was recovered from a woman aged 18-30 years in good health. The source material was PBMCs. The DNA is TGTGCCAGCAGCCCGGGGGCCTGGGGAAACACCGGGGAGCTGTTTTTT. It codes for CASSPGAWGNTGELFF.